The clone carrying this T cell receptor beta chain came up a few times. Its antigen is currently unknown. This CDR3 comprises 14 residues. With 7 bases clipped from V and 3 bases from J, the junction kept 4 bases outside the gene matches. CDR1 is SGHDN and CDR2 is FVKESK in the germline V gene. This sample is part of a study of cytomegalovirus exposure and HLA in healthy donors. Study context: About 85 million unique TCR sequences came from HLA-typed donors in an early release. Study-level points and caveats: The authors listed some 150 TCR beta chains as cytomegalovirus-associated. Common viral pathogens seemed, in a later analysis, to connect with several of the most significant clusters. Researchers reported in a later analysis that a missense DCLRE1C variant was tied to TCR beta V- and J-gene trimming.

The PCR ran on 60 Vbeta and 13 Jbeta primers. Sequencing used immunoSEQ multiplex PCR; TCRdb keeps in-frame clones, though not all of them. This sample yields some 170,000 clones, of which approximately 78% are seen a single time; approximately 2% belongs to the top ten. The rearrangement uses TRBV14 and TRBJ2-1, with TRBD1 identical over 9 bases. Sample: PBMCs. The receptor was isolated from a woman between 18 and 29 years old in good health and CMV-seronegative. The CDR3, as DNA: TGTGCCAGCAAGGACAGGGGATACTACAATGAGCAGTTCTTC. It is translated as CASKDRGYYNEQFF.